The T cell receptor (beta chain) described here comes from a study of T cells in Graves' hyperthyroidism and ophthalmopathy (dated 2019 in TCRdb). Broadly, across the study: Peripheral blood was sampled at the time of initial diagnosis, prior to any treatment. Whether ophthalmopathy could be predicted prospectively was tested in an independent validation cohort made up of approximately 19 hyperthyroidism patients plus 17 patients who later progressed to ophthalmopathy. After sampling, hyperthyroidism patients received methimazole starting at 30 mg daily, and ophthalmopathy patients received high-dose intravenous methylprednisolone. Thyroid tissue and blood T-cell repertoires from six or seven Graves' hyperthyroidism patients were also compared in the study. According to the paper, TCR Vbeta CDR3 sequencing was carried out on approximately 140 peripheral blood samples, which came from 40 to 45 ophthalmopathy, about 75 hyperthyroidism and roughly 17 progressor patients. The approximately 90 discovery patients were randomly split 7:3 into training and test sets. To identify TCR V-J signatures that set the groups apart, the researchers used a discovery cohort of approximately 98 patients, made up of about 44 with Graves' ophthalmopathy and around 58 with stable Graves' hyperthyroidism. Broad study findings and their caveats: In cross-validation, a model built on a 13 V-J signature told ophthalmopathy apart from stable hyperthyroidism with approximately 90% sensitivity and approximately 81% specificity, and in testing the same model reached 80%/75%. In validation, the model predicted progression to ophthalmopathy with approximately 71% sensitivity and less than 80% specificity, a median of around 6.6 months before onset. Blood samples also contained most of the expanded thyroid clonotypes (frequency above 0.001), which suggests that blood repertoires may reflect thyroid immune responses. No statistical method was used to fix the sample size in advance, and group allocation was not hidden from the investigators.

Stable Graves' hyperthyroidism was defined as no progression to ophthalmopathy during 18 months of follow-up. Hyperthyroidism patients were newly diagnosed, had a disease duration of under 2 months, and were aged 18 to 65 years. Any patient with an uncontrolled infection, another autoimmune disease, pregnancy or lactation was excluded. Diagnoses were based on clinical symptoms, serum thyroxine and TRAb, thyroid ultrasound and orbital computed tomography. PBMCs were isolated from 10 ml of fresh peripheral blood by Ficoll-Paque density gradient centrifugation. Trizol reagent was used to extract total RNA, and RNA quality was then checked on an Agilent 2100 Bioanalyzer. For this clonotype: The antigen this receptor binds is unknown. Per-base qualities were not stored, and no clone one base away is much larger.

The TCR beta CDR3 regions were amplified from RNA transcripts. For the first round of RT-PCR on the TCR CDR3, the HTBI primer set was used together with the Qiagen OneStep RT-PCR kit. Libraries were constructed in a second round of multiplex PCR, after which size selection and purification were carried out. Sequencing of the libraries was done on an Illumina HiSeq2000 using paired-end 100 bp reads. Turning to the authors' computational methods: SOAPnuke was used to process the raw data, throwing out any read that contained adapters or uncalled bases, had a mean Phred below 15, or lacked an exact constant-primer or identifier match. COPE v1.2.5 was used to merge the high-quality paired reads, and each unique nucleotide sequence was defined as a clonotype. MiTCR v1.1 was used to align clonotypes to the IMGT TRBV, TRBD and TRBJ reference segments. Analysis was restricted to V-J combinations with a frequency above 0.0001, which covered roughly 99% of repertoires. The TCS score was defined as F50 (clonal expansion) divided by E x V (chaos), with BLOSUM62-based TCRdist calculated between CDR3 peptides within each V-J. Welch's t-statistics and random forest reduced around 520 V-J features to 13, which were used in a naive Bayes classifier (R e1071). TCRdb itself trimmed the public reads at Q25 with fastp, ran MiXCR and retained productive beta chains. A single entry per CDR3 protein holds the most common genes and DNA from its merged rows. The V and J calls, along with clone size, are taken from TCRdb and not from the paper's own processing. A total of more than 600,000 distinct CDR3 sequences appear in this sample, roughly 17% of them only once. Approximately 8.4% of the sample is held by the ten biggest clonotypes.

Deletion took 4 bases off V and 13 bases off J, with a span of 22 bases between the germline ends. From a lookup of the germline V gene, CDR1 and CDR2 are SNHLY and FYNNEI. The CDR3 spans 14 residues, from the cysteine through the phenylalanine. Only CDR3 DNA remains: 42 bases, in frame from the first base. Sequencing used blood. The rearrangement joined TRBV2 to TRBJ2-5; the D gene is perhaps TRBD2, from 6 matching bases. The TCR was taken from a man younger than 30 with Graves' hyperthyroidism. The DNA sequence is as follows: TGTGCCAGCAGTGTTGCGGGGCTGGGGGAGAACTCGTACTTC. This codes for CASSVAGLGENSYF.